Below are 27 T cell receptor beta chains sequenced from a single sample in a study of shared clonotypes between healthy human individuals. Terminally differentiated effector memory CD45RA+ cells were excluded from the naive CD8 cells, which were CD45RO-negative and positively selected for CCR7. Repertoires were generated with immunoSEQ multiplex PCR, while TCRdb's copy carries only in-frame clones and drops some. Of some 600,000 clones listed, approximately 96% are singletons. The material sequenced was naive CD8+ T cells sorted from blood. These receptors were obtained from a woman aged 25-40 years in good health.

V gene TRBV11-2 combines with J gene TRBJ1-1; D call uncertain. The CDR3 sequence is 17 residues long. V gave up 2 bases and J gave up 1 base, with 17 bases separating them. CDR1 and CDR2 from the germline V gene are SGHAT and FQNNGV. CDR3 in amino acids: CASSLYEGGVRNTEAFF. The CDR3 coding sequence is TGTGCCAGCAGCTTATACGAGGGCGGGGTTAGGAACACTGAAGCTTTCTTT. The whole variable domain, filled in from reference TRBV11-2 and TRBJ1-1, reads EAGVAQSPRYKIIEKRQSVAFWCNPISGHATLYWYQQILGQGPKLLIQFQNNGVVDDSQLPKDRFSAERLKGVDSTLKIQPAKLEDSAVYLCASSLYEGGVRNTEAFFGQGTRLTVV.

The chain employs TRBV6-6 and TRBJ1-1; TRBD1 is a possible D gene (6 bases). Trimming left V 0 bases short and J 8 bases short, with 10 bases between. This CDR3 has 13 residues. The germline CDR1 and CDR2 sequences are MNHNY and SVGAGI (reference sequence). This chain's CDR3 is CASSYSAGTEAFF. CDR3 coding DNA: TGTGCCAGCAGTTACTCAGCCGGGACAGAAGCTTTCTTT.

J is TRBJ2-1 and V is TRBV5-6; D is unresolved. Deletions cut 5 bases from V and 0 bases from J, with 9 bases between. CDR3 size: 14 residues. Germline V gene sequence: CDR1 SGHDT, CDR2 YYEEEE. The CDR3 is CASRVRSSYNEQFF. The CDR3, as DNA: TGTGCCAGCAGAGTCCGGAGCTCCTACAATGAGCAGTTCTTC.

The V call is TRBV27, the J call TRBJ1-1, with a tentative D call TRBD1 (5 bases). The CDR3 is 13 amino acids. The germline V gene encodes CDR1 MNHEY and CDR2 SMNVEV (reference sequence). V was clipped by 8 bases and J by 2 bases, with 12 bases between them. CDR3 loop: CASGHTGNTEAFF. The CDR3 coding sequence is TGTGCCAGCGGACATACAGGAAACACTGAAGCTTTCTTT.

The genes are TRBV15 and TRBJ2-7; no clear D gene. Trimming cost V 3 bases and J 5 bases, with 5 bases left between them. In germline, CDR1 is LNHNV, CDR2 YYDKDF (reference sequence). CDR3 size: 11 residues. The CDR3 nucleotides are TGTGCCACCAGCAGTTTCGACGAGCAGTACTTC. Amino acid sequence: CATSSFDEQYF.

V and J are TRBV5-4 and TRBJ1-1; 9 nucleotides agree with TRBD1. The CDR3 is made up of 13 amino acids. With V trimmed by 4 bases and J by 7 bases, 5 bases remained unmatched. Germline V lookup: CDR1 SGHNT, CDR2 YYREEE (reference sequence). CDR3 sequence (DNA): TGTGCCAGCAGCGTACAGGGGGCCTTTGAAGCTTTCTTT. Amino acids: CASSVQGAFEAFF.

This clone was seen once. This chain links TRBV30 with TRBJ1-3, with 7 nucleotides matching TRBD1. V lost 2 bases to trimming and J lost 0 bases; unmatched junction nucleotides: 1. Germline-derived CDR1 and CDR2 are GTSNPN and SVGIG (reference sequence). This CDR3 contains 14 residues. The CDR3 reads CAWSQGVSGNTIYF. The CDR3 nucleotides read TGTGCCTGGAGTCAGGGGGTCTCTGGAAACACCATATATTTT. Full variable domain (outside the CDR3, taken from reference TRBV30 and TRBJ1-3): SQTIHQWPATLVQPVGSPLSLECTVEGTSNPNLYWYRQAAGRGLQLLFYSVGIGQISSEVPQNLSASRPQDRQFILSSKKLLLSDSGFYLCAWSQGVSGNTIYFGEGSWLTVV.

In this sample, this clone turned up once. Other nucleotide sequences in the sample specify the same CDR3. The chain uses TRBV28 and TRBJ2-7; D remains ambiguous. This CDR3 has 11 amino acids. The V and J ends lost 3 bases and 4 bases respectively, with 4 bases between them. The germline V gene encodes CDR1 MDHEN and CDR2 SYDVKM. The CDR3 nucleotides are TGTGCCAGCAGTTTCTCGTACGAGCAGTACTTC. Amino acid sequence: CASSFSYEQYF. The whole variable domain, filled in from reference TRBV28 and TRBJ2-7, reads DVKVTQSSRYLVKRTGEKVFLECVQDMDHENMFWYRQDPGLGLRLIYFSYDVKMKEKGDIPEGYSVSREKKERFSLILESASTNQTSMYLCASSFSYEQYFGPGTRLTVT.

The gene calls are TRBV28 and TRBJ2-1; 10 bases align to TRBD2. The V gene's germline CDR1 is MDHEN and CDR2 SYDVKM. The CDR3 totals 15 residues. V trimming: 3 bases; J trimming: 9 bases; junction bases outside the gene matches: 8. CDR3 DNA: TGTGCCAGCAGTTTTAGGCTAGCGGGAGCTAGTGAGCAGTTCTTC. It is translated as CASSFRLAGASEQFF. The full variable domain, rest sourced from reference TRBV28 and TRBJ2-1, is DVKVTQSSRYLVKRTGEKVFLECVQDMDHENMFWYRQDPGLGLRLIYFSYDVKMKEKGDIPEGYSVSREKKERFSLILESASTNQTSMYLCASSFRLAGASEQFFGPGTRLTVL.

This clone was observed once. The chain employs TRBV27 and TRBJ2-3, with D perhaps TRBD1 or TRBD2 (6 bases each). Germline V CDR1 and CDR2: MNHEY, SMNVEV (reference sequence). The CDR3 runs to 16 residues. V lost 3 bases to trimming and J lost 4 bases, with 17 bases between them. The CDR3 DNA is TGTGCCAGCAGTTTTTCCGGGGGCGACTGGGCAGATACGCAGTATTTT. Its translation: CASSFSGGDWADTQYF.

V and J are TRBV4-2 and TRBJ1-2, with TRBD1 as a possible D gene (5 bases). CDR3 length equals 14 residues. The germline V gene encodes CDR1 LGHNA and CDR2 YNFKEQ. Trimming took off 5 bases at V and 6 bases at J, with 16 bases between the two ends. CDR3 in amino acids: CASSGRAGTNGYTF. As DNA, the CDR3 is TGTGCCAGCAGCGGAAGGGCAGGGACCAATGGCTACACCTTC.

The chain links TRBV4-1 to TRBJ1-5; D not certain. This CDR3 region has 16 residues. Trimming pared 2 bases from V and 5 bases from J, leaving 16 bases between. Germline values: CDR1 MGHRA, CDR2 YSYEKL. CDR3 region: CASSQRMSGLDQPQHF. CDR3 coding DNA: TGCGCCAGCAGCCAACGTATGTCGGGCTTGGATCAGCCCCAGCATTTT.

V and J are TRBV10-2 and TRBJ2-1, with TRBD1 matching 11 bases. V was pared by 4 bases and J by 1 base, with 0 bases of the junction left unmatched. In germline, CDR1 is WSHSY, CDR2 SAAADI. CDR3 length equals 15 residues. DNA for the CDR3: TGCGCCAGCAGTGGGGACAGGGGGTCCTACAATGAGCAGTTCTTC. It codes for CASSGDRGSYNEQFF.

The chain joins TRBV11-1 to TRBJ2-1; 13 positions agree with TRBD2. Germline CDR1 reads SGHAT; CDR2 reads FQDESV (reference sequence). V lost 3 bases, J lost 7 bases, and 3 bases stayed unmatched. CDR3 length equals 15 residues. The CDR3 is CASSFGTSGKNEQFF. In DNA, the CDR3 is TGTGCCAGCAGCTTCGGGACTAGCGGGAAAAATGAGCAGTTCTTC.

This clone has a single count. V is TRBV29-1 and J is TRBJ1-1; TRBD1 matches 9 bases. Germline V gene sequence: CDR1 SQVTM, CDR2 ANQGSEA. The V and J ends lost 7 bases and 1 base, in that order; junction bases with no gene match: 7. The CDR3 totals 14 residues. The CDR3 sequence: CSGQGGDANTEAFF. CDR3 DNA sequence: TGCAGCGGACAGGGGGGGGATGCGAACACTGAAGCTTTCTTT.

This clone is a singleton in its sample. The rearrangement links TRBV19 to TRBJ1-4; 7 positions agree with TRBD1. The germline V gene encodes CDR1 LNHDA and CDR2 SQIVND (reference sequence). The V gene end was trimmed by 10 bases and the J gene end by 4 bases; junction bases not matched to a gene: 6. The CDR3 consists of 13 residues. CDR3 amino acids: CATRDSNNEKLFF. The CDR3 coding sequence is TGTGCCACTAGGGACAGCAATAATGAAAAACTGTTTTTT.

The chain carries TRBV27 and TRBJ2-7, with D perhaps matching TRBD2 (6 bases). Trimming removed 8 bases from V and 9 bases from J, with 17 bases in between. There are 12 residues in the CDR3. Germline V lookup: CDR1 MNHEY, CDR2 SMNVEV (reference sequence). The CDR3 DNA reads as TGTGCCAGCGCCGACCGCGGACTAAGGCAGTACTTC. Protein product: CASADRGLRQYF.

Remarks on this clone: This same CDR3 is encoded by further DNA sequences in the sample. CDR3 sequence: CASRTGNQPQHF. The CDR3 nucleotides read TGTGCCAGCAGAACAGGCAATCAGCCCCAGCATTTT. The genes are TRBV27 and TRBJ1-5; D remains ambiguous. V was pared by 6 bases and J by 2 bases, with 5 bases between. The CDR3 has 12 residues. Germline CDR1 MNHEY, CDR2 SMNVEV (reference sequence).

This chain uses TRBV19 with TRBJ2-1, with 7 bases lining up with TRBD2. There are 15 residues in the CDR3. CDR1 is LNHDA, CDR2 SQIVND, per germline (reference sequence). The V segment lost 5 bases and the J segment 3 bases; nucleotides outside the gene matches: 7. The CDR3 sequence: CASSDAGVDYNEQFF. The CDR3 region has the DNA TGTGCCAGTAGTGACGCGGGAGTAGACTACAATGAGCAGTTCTTC.

The chain carries TRBV27 and TRBJ1-5, with a possible D match to TRBD1 (5 bases). The germline V gene encodes CDR1 MNHEY and CDR2 SMNVEV (reference sequence). V was clipped by 5 bases and J by 2 bases, with 13 bases between them. This CDR3 region has 15 residues. CDR3 DNA sequence: TGTGCCAGCAGTCCCTGGGGCGCCGGCAATCAGCCCCAGCATTTT. Protein product: CASSPWGAGNQPQHF.

The gene calls are TRBV15 and TRBJ2-7; TRBD2 matches 7 bases. Trimming cost V 6 bases and J 3 bases; bases outside gene matches: 11. Germline loops: CDR1 LNHNV, CDR2 YYDKDF (reference sequence). This CDR3 is 15 amino acids long. CDR3: CATRAGSGLFYEQYF. The DNA of the CDR3 is TGTGCCACCAGGGCGGGTAGCGGGTTATTCTACGAGCAGTACTTC.

This clone was observed once. V gene TRBV29-1 combines with J gene TRBJ1-2, with TRBD1 identical over 7 bases. Unmatched junction bases numbered 7, after V lost 1 base and J lost 5 bases. The germline CDR1 and CDR2 sequences are SQVTM and ANQGSEA. The CDR3 sequence is 14 residues long. CDR3 in DNA: TGCAGCGTTGAAGGCTTTTCGGGACAGTATGGCTACACCTTC. It specifies CSVEGFSGQYGYTF.

The chain links TRBV6-1 to TRBJ2-7; D possibly matches TRBD1 or TRBD2 (5 bases each). This CDR3 is 13 amino acids long. The V gene's germline CDR1 is MNHNS and CDR2 SASEGT. The V end lost 4 bases, the J end lost 4 bases, and 11 bases lay between the germline ends. CDR3 bases: TGTGCCAGCAGTGGTGGGGGTAAATACGAGCAGTACTTC. It codes for CASSGGGKYEQYF.

The V gene is TRBV4-2, the J gene TRBJ1-2; no firm D call. CDR3 length equals 18 residues. V shed 4 bases and J shed 4 bases, with 25 bases lying between them. CDR1 and CDR2 from the germline V gene are LGHNA and YNFKEQ. The CDR3 here is CASSRTLIGPRVGYGYTF. The CDR3 nucleotides read TGTGCCAGCAGCCGTACTCTTATCGGGCCGAGGGTTGGCTATGGCTACACCTTC.

The V call is TRBV4-1, the J call TRBJ1-2; TRBD1 matches 8 bases. Trimming cost V 2 bases and J 4 bases; bases outside gene matches: 0. There are 13 residues in the CDR3. Germline loops: CDR1 MGHRA, CDR2 YSYEKL. The CDR3 coding sequence is TGCGCCAGCAGCCAAACAGGGGGCTATGGCTACACCTTC. It yields the protein CASSQTGGYGYTF.

The CDR3 DNA follows: TGTGCCAGCAGTGTGACGAGGGGCGCTCCCGGGGAGCTGTTTTTT. It codes for CASSVTRGAPGELFF. The rearrangement uses TRBV6-1 and TRBJ2-2; D may correspond to TRBD1 or TRBD2 (5 bases each). Trimming took 4 bases from V and 6 from J, leaving 15 bases between them. This CDR3 is built from 15 residues. Germline V gives CDR1 MNHNS, CDR2 SASEGT.

The chain links TRBV5-4 to TRBJ2-7, with TRBD2 identical over 11 bases. CDR3 length: 17 residues. V shed 2 bases and J 3 bases; nucleotides not matched to a gene: 10. Germline assignment: CDR1 SGHNT and CDR2 YYREEE (reference sequence). The CDR3 sequence: CASSFNSGRARFYEQYF. For the CDR3, the DNA is TGTGCCAGCAGCTTCAATAGCGGGAGGGCCAGATTCTACGAGCAGTACTTC.